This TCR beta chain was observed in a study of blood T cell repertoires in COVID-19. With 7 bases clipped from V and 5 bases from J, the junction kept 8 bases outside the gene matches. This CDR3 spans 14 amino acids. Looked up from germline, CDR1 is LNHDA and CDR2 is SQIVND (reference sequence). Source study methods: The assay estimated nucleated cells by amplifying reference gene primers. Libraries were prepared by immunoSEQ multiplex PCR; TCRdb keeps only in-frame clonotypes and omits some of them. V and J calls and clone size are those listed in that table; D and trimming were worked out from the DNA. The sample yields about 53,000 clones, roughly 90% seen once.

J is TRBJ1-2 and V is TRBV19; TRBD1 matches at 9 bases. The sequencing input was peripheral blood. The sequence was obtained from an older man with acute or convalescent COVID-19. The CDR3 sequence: CASIGGQGLYGYTF. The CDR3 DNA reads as TGTGCCAGTATCGGGGGACAGGGATTATATGGCTACACCTTC.